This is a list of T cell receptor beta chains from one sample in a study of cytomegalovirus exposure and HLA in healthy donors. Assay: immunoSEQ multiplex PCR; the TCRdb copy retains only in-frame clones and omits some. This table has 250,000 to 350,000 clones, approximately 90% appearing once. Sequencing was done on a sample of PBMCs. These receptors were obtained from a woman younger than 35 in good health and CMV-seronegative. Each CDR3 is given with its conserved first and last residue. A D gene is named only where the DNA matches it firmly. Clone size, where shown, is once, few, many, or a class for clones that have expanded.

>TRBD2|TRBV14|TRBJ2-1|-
TGTGCCAGCAGCCAACCAGAAGGGGATAGCGGGAGTTTGGATGAGCAGTTCTTC
CASSQPEGDSGSLDEQFF
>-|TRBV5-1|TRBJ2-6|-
TGCGCCAGCAGCGCTCTAGCTGGGGCCAACGTCCTGACTTTC
CASSALAGANVLTF
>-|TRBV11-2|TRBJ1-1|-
TGTGCCAGCAGCACCACAGCGAACACTGAAGCTTTCTTT
CASSTTANTEAFF
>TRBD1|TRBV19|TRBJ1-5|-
TGTGCCAGTAGAAGGGGACAGGGTAATCAGCCCCAGCATTTT
CASRRGQGNQPQHF
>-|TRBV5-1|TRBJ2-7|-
TGCGCCAGCAGCCCCGGGCCGTCCCGTAGCGTCGAGCAGTACTTC
CASSPGPSRSVEQYF
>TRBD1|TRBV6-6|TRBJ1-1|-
TGTGCCAGCAGTTTTCCCCGGGACAGGGGATCTGAAGCTTTCTTT
CASSFPRDRGSEAFF
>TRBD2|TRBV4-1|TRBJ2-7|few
TGCGCCAGCAGCCAGGGGCGGGAGGTCTCCTACGAGCAGTACTTC
CASSQGREVSYEQYF
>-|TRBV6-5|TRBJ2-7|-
TGTGCCAGCAGTAACCCACGGGATAACTACGAGCAGTACTTC
CASSNPRDNYEQYF
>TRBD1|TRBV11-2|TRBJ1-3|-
TGTGCCAGCAGAGAACAGGGGTCTGGAAACACCATATATTTT
CASREQGSGNTIYF
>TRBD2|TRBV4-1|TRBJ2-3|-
TGCGCCGGAGCGGGAGGGCGGAACACAGATACGCAGTATTTT
CAGAGGRNTDTQYF